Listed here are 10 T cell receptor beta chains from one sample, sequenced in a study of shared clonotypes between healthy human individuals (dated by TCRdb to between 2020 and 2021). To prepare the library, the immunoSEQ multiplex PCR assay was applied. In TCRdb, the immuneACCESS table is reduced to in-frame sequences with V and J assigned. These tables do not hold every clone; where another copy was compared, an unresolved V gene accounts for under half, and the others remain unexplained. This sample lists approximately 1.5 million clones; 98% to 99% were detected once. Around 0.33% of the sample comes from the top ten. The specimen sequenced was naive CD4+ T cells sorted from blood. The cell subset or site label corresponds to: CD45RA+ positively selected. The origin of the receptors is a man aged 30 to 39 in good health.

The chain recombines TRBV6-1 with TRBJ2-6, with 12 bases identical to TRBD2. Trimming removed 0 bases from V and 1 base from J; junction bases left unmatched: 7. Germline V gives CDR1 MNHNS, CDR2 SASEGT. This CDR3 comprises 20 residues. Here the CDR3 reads CASSEAGASGRVSGANVLTF. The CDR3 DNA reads TGTGCCAGCAGTGAAGCAGGGGCTAGCGGGAGGGTGTCTGGGGCCAACGTCCTGACTTTC.

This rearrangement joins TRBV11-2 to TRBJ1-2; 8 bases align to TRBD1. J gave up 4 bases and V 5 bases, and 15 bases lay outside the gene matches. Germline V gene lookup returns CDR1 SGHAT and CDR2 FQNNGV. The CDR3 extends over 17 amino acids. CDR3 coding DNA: TGTGCCAGCAGCCCATTAGACGGGGACAGGAGTGCCTATGGCTACACCTTC. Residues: CASSPLDGDRSAYGYTF.

The DNA for the CDR3 is TGTGCCAGCAGTTGGGGGGCGCCCATTGCTGGCGACTATGGCTACACCTTC. Translating gives CASSWGAPIAGDYGYTF. The chain has TRBV27 and TRBJ1-2, with D possibly being TRBD1 (6 bases). Germline assignment: CDR1 MNHEY and CDR2 SMNVEV (reference sequence). The CDR3 runs 17 residues. V was pared by 4 bases and J by 3 bases, with 21 bases between.

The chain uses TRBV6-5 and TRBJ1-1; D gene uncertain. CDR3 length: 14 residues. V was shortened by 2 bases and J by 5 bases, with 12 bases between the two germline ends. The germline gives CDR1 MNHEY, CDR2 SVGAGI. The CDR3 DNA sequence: TGTGCCAGCAGTTACACCAACATGGGGACTGAAGCTTTCTTT. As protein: CASSYTNMGTEAFF.

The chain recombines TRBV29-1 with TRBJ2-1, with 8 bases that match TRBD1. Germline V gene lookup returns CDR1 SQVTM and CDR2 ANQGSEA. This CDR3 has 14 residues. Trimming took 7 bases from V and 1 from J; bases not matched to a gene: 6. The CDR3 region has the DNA TGCAGCGCCCACGACAGGGGATCCTACAATGAGCAGTTCTTC. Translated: CSAHDRGSYNEQFF.

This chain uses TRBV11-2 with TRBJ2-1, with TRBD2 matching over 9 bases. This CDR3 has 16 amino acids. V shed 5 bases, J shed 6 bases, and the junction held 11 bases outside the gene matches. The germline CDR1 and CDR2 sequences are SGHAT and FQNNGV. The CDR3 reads CASSPVAGEEGNEQFF. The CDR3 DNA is TGTGCCAGCAGCCCAGTAGCGGGAGAAGAGGGCAATGAGCAGTTCTTC.

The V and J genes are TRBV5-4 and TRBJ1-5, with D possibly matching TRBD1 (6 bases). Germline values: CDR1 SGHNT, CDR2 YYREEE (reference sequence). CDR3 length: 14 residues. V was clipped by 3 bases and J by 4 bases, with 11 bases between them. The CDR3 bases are TGTGCCAGCAGCTGGGGGGGACAAAATCAGCCCCAGCATTTT. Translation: CASSWGGQNQPQHF.

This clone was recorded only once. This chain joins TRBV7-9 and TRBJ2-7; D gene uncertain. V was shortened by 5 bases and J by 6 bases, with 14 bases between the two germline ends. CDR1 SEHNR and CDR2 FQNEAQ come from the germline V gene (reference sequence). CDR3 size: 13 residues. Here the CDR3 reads CASSPDRFAEQYF. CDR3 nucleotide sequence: TGTGCCAGCAGCCCCGACCGTTTCGCCGAGCAGTACTTC.

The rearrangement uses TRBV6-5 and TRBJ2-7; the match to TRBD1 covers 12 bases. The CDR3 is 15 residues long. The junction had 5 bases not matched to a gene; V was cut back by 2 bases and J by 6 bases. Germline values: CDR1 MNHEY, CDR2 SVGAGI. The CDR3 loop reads CASSYRDRGPGEQYF. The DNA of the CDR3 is TGTGCCAGCAGTTACCGGGACAGGGGGCCGGGCGAGCAGTACTTC.

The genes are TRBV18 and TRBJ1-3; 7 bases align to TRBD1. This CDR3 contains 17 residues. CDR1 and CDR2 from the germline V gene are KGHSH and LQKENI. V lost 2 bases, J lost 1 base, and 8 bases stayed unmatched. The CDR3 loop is CASSPRDSRSSGNTIYF. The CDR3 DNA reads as TGTGCCAGCTCACCAAGGGACAGTAGATCATCTGGAAACACCATATATTTT.